This TCR beta chain was identified during a study of cytomegalovirus exposure and HLA in healthy donors. Study-wide context: The 110 or so validation repertoires used the same platform as the 500 to 700 first-cohort repertoires, a later analysis reported.

TCRdb's copy holds only in-frame clones and misses some; the assay was immunoSEQ multiplex PCR. This sample has hundreds of thousands of clones, with less than 90% found just once. This CDR3 spans 17 amino acids. From germline, CDR1 is SGHRS and CDR2 YFSETQ. V was shortened by 3 bases and J by 0 bases, with 18 bases between the two germline ends. Study-level results: The tendency of first-cohort TCR clusters to co-occur in the 120 or so validation repertoires was identified by a subsequent analysis. Listed as cytomegalovirus-associated were 164 TCR beta chains. A classifier reportedly called cytomegalovirus status with high sensitivity and specificity.

This clone has just a few counts. Its specificity is not known. The source of this sequence is a young woman in good health and CMV-seronegative. The sequencing input was PBMCs. The chain combines TRBV5-1 with TRBJ1-1; D may be TRBD1 (6 bases). The CDR3 bases are TGCGCCAGCAGCTCGCCCTTATCCACAGGGCTGAACACTGAAGCTTTCTTT. Translation gives CASSSPLSTGLNTEAFF.